The T cell receptor beta chain described here comes from a study of cytomegalovirus exposure and HLA in healthy donors. Amplification used 60 Vbeta primers and 13 Jbeta primers. Sequencing was performed with immunoSEQ multiplex PCR; in TCRdb, only in-frame clones are kept and a portion is missing. The profile shows under 90,000 clones, around 68% of them singletons. Germline V gene data show CDR1 as SGHAT and CDR2 as FQNNGV. CDR3 length: 14 residues. Trimming left V 6 bases short and J 4 bases short, with 13 bases between. In its sample, this clone was seen a few times. Antigen: not known. Study results and caveats: TCR beta V segments were, for the most part, productive about 87% or about 30% of the time in an earlier analysis. As a later analysis showed, several of the most significant clusters appeared to be linked to common viral pathogens. A few V segments could not be told apart, such as TRBV6-2 and TRBV6-3, and were left out. Highly shared sequence variants in one cluster were likely a sequencing artifact.

The TCR sequence derives from a man in his forties in good health and CMV-seropositive. Source material: PBMCs. The rearrangement links TRBV11-2 to TRBJ1-3; unclear D gene. CDR3 in DNA: TGTGCCAGCAGTCGAGGGTGGGAAGGAAACACCATATATTTT. Its protein is CASSRGWEGNTIYF.